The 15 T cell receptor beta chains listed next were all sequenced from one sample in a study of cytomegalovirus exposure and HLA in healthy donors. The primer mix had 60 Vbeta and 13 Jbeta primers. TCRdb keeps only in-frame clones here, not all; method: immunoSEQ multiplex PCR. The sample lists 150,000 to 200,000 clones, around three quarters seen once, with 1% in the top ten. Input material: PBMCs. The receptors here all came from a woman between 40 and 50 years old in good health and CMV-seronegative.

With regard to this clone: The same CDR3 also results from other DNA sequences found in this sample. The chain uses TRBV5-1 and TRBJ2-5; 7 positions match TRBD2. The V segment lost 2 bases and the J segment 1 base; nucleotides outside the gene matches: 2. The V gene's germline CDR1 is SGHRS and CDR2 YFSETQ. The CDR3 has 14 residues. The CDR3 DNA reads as TGCGCCAGCAGCTTTGGGAGGGGCCAAGAGACCCAGTACTTC. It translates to CASSFGRGQETQYF.

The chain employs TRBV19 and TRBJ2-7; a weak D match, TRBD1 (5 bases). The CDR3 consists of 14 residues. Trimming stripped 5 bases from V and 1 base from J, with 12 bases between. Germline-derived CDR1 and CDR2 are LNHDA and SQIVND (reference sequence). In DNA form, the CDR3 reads TGTGCCAGTAGTCCCAGACAGATGTCCTACGAGCAGTACTTC. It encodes CASSPRQMSYEQYF.

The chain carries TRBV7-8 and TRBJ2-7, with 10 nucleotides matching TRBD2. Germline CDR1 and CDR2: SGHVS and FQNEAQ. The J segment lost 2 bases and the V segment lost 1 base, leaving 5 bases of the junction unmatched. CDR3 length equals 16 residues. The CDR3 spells CASSLEASGGAYEQYF. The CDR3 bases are TGTGCCAGCAGCTTAGAGGCTAGCGGGGGCGCCTACGAGCAGTACTTC. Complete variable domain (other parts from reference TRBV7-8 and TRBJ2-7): GAGVSQSPRYKVAKRGQDVALRCDPISGHVSLFWYQQALGQGPEFLTYFQNEAQLDKSGLPSDRFFAERPEGSVSTLKIQRTQQEDSAVYLCASSLEASGGAYEQYFGPGTRLTVT.

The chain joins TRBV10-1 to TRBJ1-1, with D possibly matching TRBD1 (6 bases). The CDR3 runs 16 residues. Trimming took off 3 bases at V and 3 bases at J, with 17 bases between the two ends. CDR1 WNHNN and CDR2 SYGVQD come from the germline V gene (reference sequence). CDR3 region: CASSEGGCYSDTEAFF. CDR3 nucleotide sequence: TGCGCCAGCAGTGAAGGGGGTTGTTACTCGGACACTGAAGCTTTCTTT.

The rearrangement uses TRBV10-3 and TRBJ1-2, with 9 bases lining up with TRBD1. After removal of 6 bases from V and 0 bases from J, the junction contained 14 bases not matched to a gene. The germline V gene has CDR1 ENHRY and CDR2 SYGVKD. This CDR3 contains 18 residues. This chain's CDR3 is CAISLTGGESVTNYGYTF. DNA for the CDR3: TGTGCCATCAGCCTGACAGGGGGGGAATCAGTTACTAACTATGGCTACACCTTC.

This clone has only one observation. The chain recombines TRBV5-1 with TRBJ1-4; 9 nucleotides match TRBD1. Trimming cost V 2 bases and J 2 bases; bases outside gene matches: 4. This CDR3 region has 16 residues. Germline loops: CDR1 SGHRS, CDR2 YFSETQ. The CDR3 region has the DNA TGCGCCAGCAGCTTTGGACAGGGGTTGACTAATGAAAAACTGTTTTTT. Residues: CASSFGQGLTNEKLFF.

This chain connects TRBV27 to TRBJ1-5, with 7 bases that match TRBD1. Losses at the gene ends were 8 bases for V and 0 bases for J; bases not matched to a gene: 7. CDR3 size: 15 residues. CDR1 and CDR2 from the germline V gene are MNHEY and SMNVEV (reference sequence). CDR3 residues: CASRGTAHSNQPQHF. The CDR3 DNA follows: TGTGCCAGCCGTGGGACAGCCCATAGCAATCAGCCCCAGCATTTT.

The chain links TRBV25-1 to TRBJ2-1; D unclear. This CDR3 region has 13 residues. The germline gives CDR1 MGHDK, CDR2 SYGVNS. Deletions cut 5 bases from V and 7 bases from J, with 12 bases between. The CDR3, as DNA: TGTGCCAGCAGTCTTTACAGTGGGAATGAGCAGTTCTTC. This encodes CASSLYSGNEQFF.

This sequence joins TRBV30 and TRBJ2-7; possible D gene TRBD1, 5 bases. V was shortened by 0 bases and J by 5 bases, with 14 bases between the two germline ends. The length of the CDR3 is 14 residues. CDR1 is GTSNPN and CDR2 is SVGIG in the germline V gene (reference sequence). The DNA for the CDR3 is TGTGCCTGGAGTGTACGACAGATGGTAAACGAGCAGTACTTC. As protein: CAWSVRQMVNEQYF.

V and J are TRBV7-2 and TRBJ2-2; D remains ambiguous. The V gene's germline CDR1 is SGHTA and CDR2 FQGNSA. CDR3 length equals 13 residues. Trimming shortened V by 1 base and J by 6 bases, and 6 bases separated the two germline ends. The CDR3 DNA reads TGTGCCAGCAGCTTAGTCCGGGCCGGGGAGCTGTTTTTT. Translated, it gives CASSLVRAGELFF.

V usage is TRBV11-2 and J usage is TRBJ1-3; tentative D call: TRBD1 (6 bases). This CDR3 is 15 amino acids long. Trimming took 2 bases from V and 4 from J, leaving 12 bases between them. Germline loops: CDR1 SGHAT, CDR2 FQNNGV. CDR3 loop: CASSLSGGAGNTIYF. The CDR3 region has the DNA TGTGCCAGCAGCTTATCGGGGGGCGCCGGAAACACCATATATTTT. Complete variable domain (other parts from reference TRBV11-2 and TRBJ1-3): EAGVAQSPRYKIIEKRQSVAFWCNPISGHATLYWYQQILGQGPKLLIQFQNNGVVDDSQLPKDRFSAERLKGVDSTLKIQPAKLEDSAVYLCASSLSGGAGNTIYFGEGSWLTVV.

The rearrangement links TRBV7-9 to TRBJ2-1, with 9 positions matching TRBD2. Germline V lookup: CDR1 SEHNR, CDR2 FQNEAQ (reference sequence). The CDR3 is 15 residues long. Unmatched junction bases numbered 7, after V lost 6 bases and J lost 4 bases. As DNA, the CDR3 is TGTGCCAGCAGTTATAGCGGGGGCGGTTACAATGAGCAGTTCTTC. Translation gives CASSYSGGGYNEQFF.

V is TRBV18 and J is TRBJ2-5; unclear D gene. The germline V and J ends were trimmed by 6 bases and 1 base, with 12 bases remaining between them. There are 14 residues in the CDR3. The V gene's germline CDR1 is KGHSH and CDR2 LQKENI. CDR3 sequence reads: CASSWSSVQETQYF. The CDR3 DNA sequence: TGTGCCAGCTCCTGGAGCAGCGTCCAAGAGACCCAGTACTTC.

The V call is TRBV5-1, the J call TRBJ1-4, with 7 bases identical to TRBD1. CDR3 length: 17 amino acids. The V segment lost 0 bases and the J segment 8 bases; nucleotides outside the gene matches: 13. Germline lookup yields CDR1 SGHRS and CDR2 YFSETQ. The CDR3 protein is CASSLGYRGSREEKLFF. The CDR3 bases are TGCGCCAGCAGCTTGGGCTACAGGGGAAGTAGAGAAGAAAAACTGTTTTTT.

CDR3: CASSSDPAGGYTF. The CDR3 bases are TGTGCCAGCAGCTCCGACCCCGCGGGGGGCTACACCTTC. This chain uses TRBV7-3 with TRBJ1-2; D is uncertain. CDR3 length equals 13 residues. The germline gives CDR1 SGHTA, CDR2 FQGTGA. V lost 4 bases, J lost 8 bases, and 14 bases lay in between.